This is a list of T cell receptor beta chains from one sample in a study of T cell clones after liver transplantation. Produced via immunoSEQ multiplex PCR; TCRdb's table is partial and in-frame only. The data contain 68,000 or so clones, under 90% of them singletons. This specimen was CD4+ T cells from blood, taken before liver transplant. The receptor set was obtained from a human donor who received a liver transplant. The CDR3 runs from the conserved cysteine through the conserved F or W. The order of the fields is D gene, clone size, V gene, J gene, CDR3 DNA, CDR3 protein. D genes are given only for firm matches. Size values are once, few and many counts, or a class for expanded clones, and some rows have none.

>-|-|TRBV4-2|TRBJ1-4
TGTGCCAGCAGCCACCAACAGGGCAGGGATGAAAAACTGTTTTTT
CASSHQQGRDEKLFF
>TRBD1|-|TRBV7-2|TRBJ1-4
TGTGCCAGCAGCATTTCGACAGGGCCTAATGAAAAACTGTTTTTT
CASSISTGPNEKLFF
>-|-|TRBV28|TRBJ1-3
TGTGCCAGCAGTTTGCCCCGGGTCTCTGGAAACACCATATATTTT
CASSLPRVSGNTIYF
>-|few|TRBV28|TRBJ2-7
TGTGCCAGCTTGGGTGAGCAGTACTTC
CASLGEQYF
>TRBD1|-|TRBV5-6|TRBJ1-5
TGTGCCAGCAGCCTTTCCGGGACAGGGGGTAGCAATCAGCCCCAGCATTTT
CASSLSGTGGSNQPQHF
>TRBD1|-|TRBV5-1|TRBJ2-7
TGCGCCAGCAGGCTACAGGGGCCAGACGAGCAGTACTTC
CASRLQGPDEQYF
>-|-|TRBV28|TRBJ1-4
TGTGCCAGCAGTTTAGGAGGGAAGGCAAAACTGTTTTTT
CASSLGGKAKLFF
>-|-|TRBV30|TRBJ2-7
TGTGCCTGGAGTGTGACAATCTCCTACGAGCAGTACTTC
CAWSVTISYEQYF
>TRBD1|-|TRBV30|TRBJ2-7
TGTGCCTGGTCTAAGCCATACGGGACAGGGTTGTCCGAGCAGTACTTC
CAWSKPYGTGLSEQYF
>TRBD2|-|TRBV18|TRBJ2-3
TGTGCCAGCTCCCCCGTAGGCGCGGGAGGGGGCACAGATACGCAGTATTTT
CASSPVGAGGGTDTQYF
>TRBD1|-|TRBV5-4|TRBJ1-1
TGTGCCAGCAGCTCGTTCACACAGGGGGCGTCCCAAGCTTTCTTT
CASSSFTQGASQAFF
>-|-|TRBV6-1|TRBJ1-1
TGTGCCAGCAGTGAAACCAGTGGGCAGGTTCTTAAGAACACTGAAGCTTTCTTT
CASSETSGQVLKNTEAFF
>-|-|TRBV2|TRBJ2-1
TGTGCCAGCAGTGCCAATGAGCAGTTCTTC
CASSANEQFF
>-|-|TRBV2|TRBJ1-1
TGTGCCAGCAGTGTGGGAGGGGCAGCTTTCTTT
CASSVGGAAFF
>TRBD2|-|TRBV11-2|TRBJ2-1
TGTGCCACTAGCGGGGGACTAGCGACAACCCACTCCTACAATGAGCAGTTCTTC
CATSGGLATTHSYNEQFF
>-|-|TRBV10-2|TRBJ2-2
TGCGCCAGCAGTCCCCTCCCCGGGGGGAACACCGGGGAGCTGTTTTTT
CASSPLPGGNTGELFF
>TRBD1|-|TRBV15|TRBJ1-2
TGTGCCACCAGTTTTGACAGGGGGAACTATGGCTACACCTTC
CATSFDRGNYGYTF
>-|once|TRBV5-5|TRBJ2-1
TGTGCCAGCAGCACCACTAGGGATGAGCAGTTCTTC
CASSTTRDEQFF
>-|once|TRBV9|TRBJ2-1
TGTGCCAGCAGCGTAGGTGGCAGGAGCTCCTACAATGAGCAGTTCTTC
CASSVGGRSSYNEQFF
>TRBD1|few|TRBV7-2|TRBJ2-7
TGTGCCAGCAGCCCAGGCATGACAGGGTACTCCTACGAGCAGTACTTC
CASSPGMTGYSYEQYF
>-|-|TRBV7-6|TRBJ2-7
TGTGCCAGCAGCTTAGAGGCGGCCTCCTACGAGCAGTACTTC
CASSLEAASYEQYF
>-|-|TRBV5-1|TRBJ2-5
TGCGCCAGCAGCTCCGGGACTGGGGAGACCCAGTACTTC
CASSSGTGETQYF
>TRBD2|-|TRBV4-2|TRBJ2-1
TGTGCCAGCAGCCAAGAGGGAAGGGCTAGCGGGAGGCGTACAGGTTACAATGAGCAGTTCTTC
CASSQEGRASGRRTGYNEQFF
>-|-|TRBV5-1|TRBJ2-3
TGCGCCAGCAGGCTCGACCCTAGCACAGATACGCAGTATTTT
CASRLDPSTDTQYF
>-|-|TRBV19|TRBJ2-5
TGTGCCAGTAGTATTCTGGGACAAGAGACCCAGTACTTC
CASSILGQETQYF
>-|-|TRBV28|TRBJ1-5
TGTGCCAGCAGTTTGGCGGGGGGCGAGGGTCAGCCCCAGCATTTT
CASSLAGGEGQPQHF
>TRBD1|-|TRBV15|TRBJ1-4
TGTGCCACCAGCAGGGACAGGGATGAAAAACTGTTTTTT
CATSRDRDEKLFF
>-|-|TRBV7-8|TRBJ2-4
TGTGCCAGCAGCGGCGGCACCCAAAACATTCAGTACTTC
CASSGGTQNIQYF
>-|-|TRBV19|TRBJ2-1
TGTGCCAGTAGTATAGATCACTACATATCCTACAATGAGCAGTTCTTC
CASSIDHYISYNEQFF
>TRBD1|-|TRBV11-3|TRBJ2-7
TGTGCCAGCAGCGGACAGGGCCTACCGGTCGAGCAGTACTTC
CASSGQGLPVEQYF
>-|-|TRBV21-1|TRBJ2-5
TGTGCCAGCAGCAAAGAGCGCGAGTTCCAAGAGACCCAGTACTTC
CASSKEREFQETQYF
>-|-|TRBV5-4|TRBJ2-1
TGTGCCAGCACCATGGGGCGGGCCTCCTACAATGAGCAGTTCTTC
CASTMGRASYNEQFF
>TRBD1|few|TRBV5-4|TRBJ2-3
TGTGCCAGCAGCCTAGACAGGGGTGTCACAGATACGCAGTATTTT
CASSLDRGVTDTQYF
>-|-|TRBV10-3|TRBJ1-3
TGTGCCATCAGTGAGGGCAGATCGAGAGGAAACACCATATATTTT
CAISEGRSRGNTIYF
>TRBD1|-|TRBV5-1|TRBJ2-2
TGCGCCAGCAGCCCAAGCGGACCGGGACAGGGGGGCACCGGGGAGCTGTTTTTT
CASSPSGPGQGGTGELFF
>-|-|TRBV5-6|TRBJ2-5
TGTGCCAGCAGCTTCCGAATTAGTGGGGGCCAAGAGACCCAGTACTTC
CASSFRISGGQETQYF
>-|-|TRBV18|TRBJ2-5
TGTGCCAGCTCACCGAATTCACCCCAAGGAGAGACCCAGTACTTC
CASSPNSPQGETQYF
>-|-|TRBV5-1|TRBJ2-7
TGCGCCAGCAGCTTGGGGGACCTTGGCTACGAGCAGTACTTC
CASSLGDLGYEQYF
>-|-|TRBV5-1|TRBJ2-3
TGCGCCAGCAGCTTGGAGGCCACAGATACGCAGTATTTT
CASSLEATDTQYF
>-|-|TRBV7-6|TRBJ2-6
TGTGCCAGCAGCTTAGGGGACGGACAACAATGGATCTCTGGGGCCAACGTCCTGACTTTC
CASSLGDGQQWISGANVLTF
>-|-|TRBV6-4|TRBJ2-2
TGTGCCAGCAGTGACTCCCTTTCGGGGTCGAACACCGGGGAGCTGTTTTTT
CASSDSLSGSNTGELFF
>-|-|TRBV5-1|TRBJ1-3
TGCGCCAGCAGCTTGGGTACAGGTGGAAACACCATATATTTT
CASSLGTGGNTIYF
>TRBD2|-|TRBV5-8|TRBJ2-1
TGTGCCAGCAGCCTTCTAGCGGGAGTTACCTCCTACAATGAGCAGTTCTTC
CASSLLAGVTSYNEQFF
>-|-|TRBV5-5|TRBJ2-1
TGTGCCAGCAGCTTGAACGGGGCCGCCTACAATGAGCAGTTCTTC
CASSLNGAAYNEQFF